This TCR beta chain was recorded in a study of T cells after yellow fever vaccination. Study-wide points: The study re-detected most primary-vaccination clones after the booster (approximately 97% CD4, around 90% CD8). The presence of abundant clonotypes contaminating from the bulk population was possible in FACS-sorted repertoires.

5'RACE template switching generated TCR cDNA, adding a universal primer site and UMIs. TCRdb re-derived calls from the 5' RACE reads in MiXCR, one entry per CDR3 protein. The sample holds hundreds of thousands of distinct CDR3 sequences, less than 9.5% seen once. This clonotype was counted ten times or more. Antigen unknown. CDR1 is SGHTA, CDR2 FQGNSA, per germline. This CDR3 is 14 amino acids long. The ends were cut back, 4 bases at V and 10 bases at J, with 20 bases in the middle. The chain links TRBV7-2 to TRBJ2-7; tentative D call: TRBD2 (6 bases). The receptor was derived from a man aged 18 to 30 who received the YFV17D yellow fever vaccine. The sequenced sample was PBMCs, obtained about 49 days after the first yellow fever vaccination. The CDR3 nucleotides are TGTGCCAGCAGCTCAATAGGCGGGGCGCGGAACCAGTACTTC. Its translation is CASSSIGGARNQYF.